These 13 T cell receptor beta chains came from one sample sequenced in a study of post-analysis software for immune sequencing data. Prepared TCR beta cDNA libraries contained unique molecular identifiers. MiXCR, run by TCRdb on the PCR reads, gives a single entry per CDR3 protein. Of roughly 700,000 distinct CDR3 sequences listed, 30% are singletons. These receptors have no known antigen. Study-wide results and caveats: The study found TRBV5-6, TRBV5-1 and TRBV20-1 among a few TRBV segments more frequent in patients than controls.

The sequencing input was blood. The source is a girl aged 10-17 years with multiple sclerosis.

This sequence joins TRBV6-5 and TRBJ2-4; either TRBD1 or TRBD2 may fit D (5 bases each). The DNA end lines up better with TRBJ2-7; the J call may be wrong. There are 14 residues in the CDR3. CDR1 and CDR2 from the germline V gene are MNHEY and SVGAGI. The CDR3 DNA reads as TGTGCCAGCAGGGCCGGGGCGGCGGCCTACGAGCAGTACTTC. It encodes CASRAGAAAYEQYF.

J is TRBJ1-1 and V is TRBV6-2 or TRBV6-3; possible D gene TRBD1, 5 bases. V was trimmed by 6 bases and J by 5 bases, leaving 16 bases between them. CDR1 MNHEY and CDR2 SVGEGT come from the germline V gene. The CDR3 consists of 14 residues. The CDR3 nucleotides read TGTGCCAGCAGCCAACAGGCCGGGGGGACTGAAGCTTTCTTT. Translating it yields CASSQQAGGTEAFF.

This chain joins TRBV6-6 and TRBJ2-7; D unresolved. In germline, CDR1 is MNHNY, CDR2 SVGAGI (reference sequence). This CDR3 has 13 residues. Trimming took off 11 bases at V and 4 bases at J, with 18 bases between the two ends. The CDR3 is CAGGYSPRYEQYF. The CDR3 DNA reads TGTGCCGGCGGTTACTCCCCTCGATACGAGCAGTACTTC.

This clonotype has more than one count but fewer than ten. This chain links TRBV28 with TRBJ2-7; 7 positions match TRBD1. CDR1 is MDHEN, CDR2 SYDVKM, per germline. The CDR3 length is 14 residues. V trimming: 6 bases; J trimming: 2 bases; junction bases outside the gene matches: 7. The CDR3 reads CASRTTGFPYEQYF. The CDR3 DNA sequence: TGTGCCAGCAGAACGACAGGGTTTCCCTACGAGCAGTACTTC.

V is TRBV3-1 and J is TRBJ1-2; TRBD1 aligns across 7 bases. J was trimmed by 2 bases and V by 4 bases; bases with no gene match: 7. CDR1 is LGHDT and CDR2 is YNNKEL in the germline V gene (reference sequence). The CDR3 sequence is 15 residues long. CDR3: CASSPDGTANYGYTF. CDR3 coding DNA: TGTGCCAGCAGCCCTGACGGGACAGCAAACTATGGCTACACCTTC. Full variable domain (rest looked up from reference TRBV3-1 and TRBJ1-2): DTAVSQTPKYLVTQMGNDKSIKCEQNLGHDTMYWYKQDSKKFLKIMFSYNNKELIINETVPNRFSPKSPDKAHLNLHINSLELGDSAVYFCASSPDGTANYGYTFGSGTRLTVV.

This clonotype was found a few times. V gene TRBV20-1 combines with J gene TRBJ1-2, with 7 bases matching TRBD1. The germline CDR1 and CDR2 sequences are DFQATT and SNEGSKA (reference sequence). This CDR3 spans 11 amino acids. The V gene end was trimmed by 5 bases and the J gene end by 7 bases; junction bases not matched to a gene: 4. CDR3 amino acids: CSADRAPGYTF. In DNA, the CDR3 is TGCAGTGCTGACAGGGCCCCTGGCTACACCTTC.

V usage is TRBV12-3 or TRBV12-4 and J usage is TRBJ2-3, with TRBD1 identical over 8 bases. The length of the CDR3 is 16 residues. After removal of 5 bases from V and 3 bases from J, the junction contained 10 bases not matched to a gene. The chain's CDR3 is CASSPRQGFGTDTQYF. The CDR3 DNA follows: TGTGCCAGCAGTCCAAGACAGGGGTTCGGTACAGATACGCAGTATTTT.

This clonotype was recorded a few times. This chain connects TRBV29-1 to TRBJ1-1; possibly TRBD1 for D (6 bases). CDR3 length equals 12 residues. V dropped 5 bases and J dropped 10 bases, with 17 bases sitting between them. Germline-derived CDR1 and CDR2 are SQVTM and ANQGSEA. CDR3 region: CSVIITGNRAFF. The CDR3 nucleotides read TGCAGCGTTATTATAACAGGGAATCGAGCTTTCTTT.

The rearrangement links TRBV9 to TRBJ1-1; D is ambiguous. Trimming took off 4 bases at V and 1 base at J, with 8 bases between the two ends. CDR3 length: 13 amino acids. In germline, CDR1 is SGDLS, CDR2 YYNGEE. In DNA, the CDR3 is TGTGCCAGCAGCACACTGGCGAACACTGAAGCTTTCTTT. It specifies CASSTLANTEAFF.

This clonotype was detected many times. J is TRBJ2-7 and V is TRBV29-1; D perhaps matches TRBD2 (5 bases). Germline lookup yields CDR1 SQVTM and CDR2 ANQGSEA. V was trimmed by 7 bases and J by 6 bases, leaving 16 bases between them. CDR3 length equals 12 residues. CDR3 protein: CSAGLLRGEQYF. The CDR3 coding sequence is TGCAGCGCCGGACTCCTTCGGGGCGAGCAGTACTTC.

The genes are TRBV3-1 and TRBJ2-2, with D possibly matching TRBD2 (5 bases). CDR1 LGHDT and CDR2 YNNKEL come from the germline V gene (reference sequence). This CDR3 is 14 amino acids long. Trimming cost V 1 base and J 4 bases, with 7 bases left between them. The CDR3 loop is CASSQGGRTGELFF. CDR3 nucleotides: TGTGCCAGCAGCCAAGGAGGGCGCACCGGGGAGCTGTTTTTT.

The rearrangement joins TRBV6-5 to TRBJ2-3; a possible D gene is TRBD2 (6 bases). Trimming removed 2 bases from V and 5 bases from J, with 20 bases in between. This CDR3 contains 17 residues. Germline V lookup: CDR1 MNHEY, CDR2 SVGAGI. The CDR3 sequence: CASSYLMTGGNRDTQYF. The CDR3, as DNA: TGTGCCAGCAGTTACCTAATGACCGGCGGGAATAGAGATACGCAGTATTTT.

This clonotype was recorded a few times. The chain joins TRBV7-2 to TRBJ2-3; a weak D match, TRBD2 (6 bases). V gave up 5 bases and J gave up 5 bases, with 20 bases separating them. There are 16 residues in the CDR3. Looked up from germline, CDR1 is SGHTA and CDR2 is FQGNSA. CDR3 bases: TGTGCCAGCAGCCGAAATGGGCGGGACCTCAAAGATACGCAGTATTTT. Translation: CASSRNGRDLKDTQYF.